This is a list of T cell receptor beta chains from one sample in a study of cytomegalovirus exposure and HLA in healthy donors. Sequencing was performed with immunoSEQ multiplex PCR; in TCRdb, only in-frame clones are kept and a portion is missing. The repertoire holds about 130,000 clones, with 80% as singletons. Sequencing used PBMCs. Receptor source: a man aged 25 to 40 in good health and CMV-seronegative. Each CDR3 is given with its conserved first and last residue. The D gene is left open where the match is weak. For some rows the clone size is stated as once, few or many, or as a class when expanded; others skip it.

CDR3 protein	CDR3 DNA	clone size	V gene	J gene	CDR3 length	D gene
CSARTIETQYF	TGCAGTGCCCGGACTATAGAGACCCAGTACTTC	few	TRBV20-1	TRBJ2-5	11	NA
CASSAAGTGVEQYF	TGTGCCAGCAGTGCGGCCGGGACAGGTGTCGAGCAGTACTTC	NA	TRBV27	TRBJ2-7	14	TRBD1
CASSPPDRAFQQYF	TGTGCCAGCAGCCCACCGGACAGGGCATTTCAGCAGTACTTC	NA	TRBV6-6	TRBJ2-7	14	TRBD1
CASSEALRLGGGNEQFF	TGTGCCAGCAGTGAAGCGCTTCGGCTGGGAGGGGGCAATGAGCAGTTCTTC	NA	TRBV2	TRBJ2-1	17	NA
CASSQDRGLNTGELFF	TGTGCCAGCAGCCAGGACAGGGGACTAAACACCGGGGAGCTGTTTTTT	NA	TRBV2	TRBJ2-2	16	TRBD1
CASSRLSTNEKLFF	TGTGCCAGCAGTCGACTTTCAACTAATGAAAAACTGTTTTTT	NA	TRBV28	TRBJ1-4	14	NA
CASRPQGAMFGGELFF	TGTGCCAGCAGGCCACAGGGGGCGATGTTTGGCGGGGAGCTGTTTTTT	NA	TRBV7-3	TRBJ2-2	16	TRBD1
CSAESPTGNSYEQYF	TGCAGCGCCGAGAGCCCGACAGGAAACTCCTACGAGCAGTACTTC	NA	TRBV29-1	TRBJ2-7	15	NA
CSVPAGSSDTQYF	TGCAGCGTTCCAGCGGGGTCTTCGGATACGCAGTATTTT	NA	TRBV29-1	TRBJ2-3	13	TRBD2
CAWSVGLAGGPGFGGELFF	TGTGCCTGGAGTGTGGGACTAGCGGGGGGGCCGGGTTTTGGCGGGGAGCTGTTTTTT	NA	TRBV30	TRBJ2-2	19	TRBD2
CASSGGYEQYF	TGTGCCAGCTCAGGTGGCTACGAGCAGTACTTC	NA	TRBV6-5	TRBJ2-7	11	NA
CASSPPPRTSTDTQYF	TGTGCCAGCAGCCCGCCCCCGAGGACTAGCACAGATACGCAGTATTTT	NA	TRBV5-4	TRBJ2-3	16	NA
CASSTRQGAGFYEQYF	TGTGCCAGCAGCACACGACAGGGGGCAGGTTTCTACGAGCAGTACTTC	NA	TRBV2	TRBJ2-7	16	TRBD1
CASSPGTSGRAGADTQYF	TGCGCCAGCAGCCCAGGGACTAGCGGGAGGGCCGGCGCAGATACGCAGTATTTT	NA	TRBV5-1	TRBJ2-3	18	TRBD2
CASSDSGAGGVDEQFF	TGTGCCAGCAGTGACTCCGGAGCGGGGGGGGTAGATGAGCAGTTCTTC	NA	TRBV25-1	TRBJ2-1	16	TRBD2
CASSPISKQRNTEAFF	TGTGCCAGCAGCCCGATCTCGAAACAGAGGAACACTGAAGCTTTCTTT	NA	TRBV5-5	TRBJ1-1	16	NA
CASSFGAGTSIPDTQYF	TGCGCCAGCAGCTTCGGAGCCGGGACTAGCATTCCAGATACGCAGTATTTT	NA	TRBV5-1	TRBJ2-3	17	TRBD2
CASAFAGEDTQYF	TGTGCCAGCGCATTTGCCGGGGAAGATACGCAGTATTTT	NA	TRBV7-9	TRBJ2-3	13	NA
CASSYGGAEAFF	TGTGCCAGCAGTTACGGAGGCGCTGAAGCTTTCTTT	many	TRBV6-5	TRBJ1-1	12	NA
CASSSPGLLYEQYF	TGTGCCAGCAGCTCTCCGGGTCTACTCTACGAGCAGTACTTC	NA	TRBV6-5	TRBJ2-7	14	NA
CASSQDVGSQTSGGPHFF	TGTGCCAGCAGCCAAGACGTGGGCTCGCAGACTAGCGGGGGGCCGCACTTCTTC	NA	TRBV4-2	TRBJ2-7	18	TRBD2
CASTGVGEPGELFF	TGTGCCAGCACCGGAGTCGGGGAGCCCGGGGAGCTGTTTTTT	NA	TRBV6-5	TRBJ2-2	14	NA
CASSARLADEQYF	TGTGCCAGCAGCGCAAGACTAGCGGACGAGCAGTACTTC	NA	TRBV9	TRBJ2-7	13	TRBD2
CASSLFGVKTEAFF	TGTGCCAGCAGTTTATTCGGGGTTAAGACTGAAGCTTTCTTT	NA	TRBV27	TRBJ1-1	14	NA
CSVEDQLTANTEAFF	TGCAGCGTTGAAGATCAGTTGACAGCCAACACTGAAGCTTTCTTT	NA	TRBV29-1	TRBJ1-1	15	NA
CASSPGLASTDTQYF	TGTGCCAGCTCTCCGGGACTAGCCAGCACAGATACGCAGTATTTT	NA	TRBV6-5	TRBJ2-3	15	TRBD2
CATRGANTGELFF	TGTGCCACGCGGGGGGCGAACACCGGGGAGCTGTTTTTT	NA	TRBV7-9	TRBJ2-2	13	TRBD2
CASSHYRVADTQYF	TGCGCCAGCAGCCATTACAGGGTTGCCGATACGCAGTATTTT	NA	TRBV4-3	TRBJ2-3	14	NA
CASSSGTGTEQYF	TGTGCCAGCAGCTCCGGGACAGGAACCGAGCAGTACTTC	NA	TRBV5-6	TRBJ2-7	13	TRBD1
CASSQRGGPGYGTDTQYF	TGCGCCAGCAGCCAGAGGGGAGGGCCAGGGTACGGCACAGATACGCAGTATTTT	once	TRBV4-3	TRBJ2-3	18	TRBD2
CASSLYGVTDTQYF	TGTGCCAGCAGCTTGTACGGGGTTACAGATACGCAGTATTTT	NA	TRBV7-8	TRBJ2-3	14	NA
CASSVQTDYGYTF	TGTGCCAGCAGCGTCCAAACTGACTATGGCTACACCTTC	NA	TRBV9	TRBJ1-2	13	NA
CASSPDTARSPLHF	TGTGCCAGCTCACCAGACACAGCACGCTCACCCCTCCACTTT	NA	TRBV18	TRBJ1-6	14	NA
CASSQDSGLAGVFYEQYF	TGCGCCAGCAGCCAAGACTCGGGTTTAGCGGGGGTATTCTACGAGCAGTACTTC	NA	TRBV4-1	TRBJ2-7	18	TRBD2
CASNVGGSTDTQYF	TGTGCCAGCAATGTCGGGGGAAGCACAGATACGCAGTATTTT	once	TRBV27	TRBJ2-3	14	NA
CASSLGSGSSGANVLTF	TGTGCCAGCAGCTTAGGTAGTGGGAGCTCTGGGGCCAACGTCCTGACTTTC	NA	TRBV7-3	TRBJ2-6	17	NA
CASSQDFPSTDTQYF	TGCGCCAGCAGCCAGGACTTCCCTAGCACAGATACGCAGTATTTT	NA	TRBV5-1	TRBJ2-3	15	NA
CASRMGGVVYEQFF	TGTGCCAGCAGGATGGGGGGAGTTGTTTATGAGCAGTTCTTC	few	TRBV2	TRBJ2-1	14	NA
CASSYRQLGGTQYF	TGTGCCAGCAGTTACCGCCAGTTAGGCGGGACCCAGTACTTC	NA	TRBV6-5	TRBJ2-5	14	NA
CSVRVGTSVLQETQYF	TGCAGCGTCAGAGTCGGGACTAGCGTACTACAAGAGACCCAGTACTTC	NA	TRBV29-1	TRBJ2-5	16	TRBD2
CASSPNNEKLFF	TGTGCCAGCAGCCCCAATAATGAAAAACTGTTTTTT	NA	TRBV7-2	TRBJ1-4	12	NA
CASSPPDSNQPQHF	TGTGCCAGCTCACCACCGGACAGTAATCAGCCCCAGCATTTT	NA	TRBV18	TRBJ1-5	14	NA
CASSNRGNGEQFF	TGTGCCAGTAGTAACAGGGGAAACGGTGAGCAGTTCTTC	NA	TRBV19	TRBJ2-1	13	TRBD1
CASIQGQDQPQHF	TGTGCCAGCATACAGGGGCAGGATCAGCCCCAGCATTTT	NA	TRBV28	TRBJ1-5	13	TRBD1
CASSYPTGNSNQPQHF	TGTGCCAGCAGTTACCCGACAGGGAATAGCAATCAGCCCCAGCATTTT	NA	TRBV6-5	TRBJ1-5	16	TRBD1
CATSLGTGGGETQYF	TGTGCCACCTCTCTCGGGACAGGGGGCGGGGAGACCCAGTACTTC	NA	TRBV19	TRBJ2-5	15	TRBD1
CASSHGTVDIQYF	TGTGCCAGCAGCCACGGGACAGTAGACATTCAGTACTTC	NA	TRBV13	TRBJ2-4	13	TRBD1
CASSVASGPTDTQYF	TGTGCCAGCAGCGTAGCTAGCGGCCCCACAGATACGCAGTATTTT	NA	TRBV9	TRBJ2-3	15	TRBD2
CASSPVHGTGDEKLFF	TGCGCCAGCAGCCCTGTTCACGGGACAGGGGATGAAAAACTGTTTTTT	few	TRBV4-1	TRBJ1-4	16	TRBD1
CASSVEGIGSPLHF	TGTGCCAGCAGCGTAGAGGGGATAGGTTCACCCCTCCACTTT	NA	TRBV9	TRBJ1-6	14	NA
CASSQDRGPYEQYF	TGCGCCAGCAGCCAAGACAGGGGGCCCTACGAGCAGTACTTC	NA	TRBV4-3	TRBJ2-7	14	TRBD1
CASRGTSGSSYEQYF	TGTGCCAGCAGGGGGACTAGCGGGAGCTCCTACGAGCAGTACTTC	NA	TRBV11-2	TRBJ2-7	15	TRBD2
CASSSFRDRNEKLFF	TGTGCCAGCAGCAGTTTCCGGGACAGAAATGAAAAACTGTTTTTT	NA	TRBV7-9	TRBJ1-4	15	TRBD1